Following are 22 T cell receptor beta chains from one sample sequenced in a study of patients and donors after allogeneic stem cell transplantation (dated by TCRdb to the early 2020s). Libraries were made using RT-PCR. Data came from a NextSeq 550. The public reads were quality trimmed at Q25 with fastp and then assembled into clones with MiXCR by TCRdb, keeping productive beta chains. Each entry is one CDR3 protein sequence, shown with its most common DNA and genes. The sample profile shows hundreds of thousands of distinct CDR3 sequences; around 40% of them were found once. Under 14% of the sample is taken by the ten largest. Sequences were obtained from blood, either unsorted or a sorted T cell fraction (not recorded which). These receptor sequences come from a human donor who was either an allogeneic HSCT recipient or a stem cell or donor lymphocyte infusion donor (not recorded which). It is not recorded whose cells these are; they may come from a transplant donor.

The J gene is TRBJ1-5, the V gene TRBV12-3 or TRBV12-4; no clear D. The V end lost 6 bases, the J end lost 2 bases, and 11 bases lay between the germline ends. The CDR3 contains 14 residues. CDR3 loop: CASSGRQRNQPQHF. CDR3 DNA sequence: TGTGCCAGCAGCGGAAGACAACGCAATCAGCCCCAGCATTTT.

This clonotype appeared a few times. The V call is TRBV29-1, the J call TRBJ1-5, with TRBD1 as a possible D gene (5 bases). The CDR3 loop spans 13 amino acids. Trimming took 1 base from V and 4 from J, leaving 8 bases between them. The germline CDR1 and CDR2 sequences are SQVTM and ANQGSEA. The CDR3 here is CSVEGGGNQPQHF. Here the CDR3 DNA reads TGCAGCGTTGAAGGGGGGGGTAATCAGCCCCAGCATTTT.

This clonotype came up a few times. This chain joins TRBV5-1 and TRBJ1-2; D not resolved. The CDR3 has 12 amino acids. The V and J ends lost 3 bases and 6 bases respectively, with 9 bases between them. CDR1 and CDR2 from the germline V gene are SGHRS and YFSETQ. The CDR3 DNA reads as TGCGCCAGCAGCTCGCCGCCAGATGGCTACACCTTC. Amino acids: CASSSPPDGYTF.

This chain joins TRBV7-2 and TRBJ2-5, with 9 bases that match TRBD2. V dropped 2 bases and J dropped 2; count of bases not matched to a gene: 0. This CDR3 has 14 residues. Germline V gene lookup returns CDR1 SGHTA and CDR2 FQGNSA. CDR3 sequence reads: CASSLLAGQETQYF. In DNA form, the CDR3 reads TGTGCCAGCAGCTTACTAGCGGGGCAAGAGACCCAGTACTTC.

This clonotype has a single count. The rearrangement joins TRBV6-6 to TRBJ2-7, with 7 bases lining up with TRBD1. The CDR3 totals 14 residues. Germline CDR1 and CDR2: MNHNY and SVGAGI (reference sequence). The ends lost 0 bases at V and 3 bases at J; junction bases unmatched: 2. The CDR3 nucleotides read TGTGCCAGCAGTTACTCGAGGACAGGCTACGAGCAGTACTTC. Translation: CASSYSRTGYEQYF.

This clonotype showed up just a few times. The rearrangement uses TRBV12-3 or TRBV12-4 and TRBJ2-1; TRBD2 matches 11 bases. The CDR3 runs to 13 residues. V lost 6 bases and J lost 6; bases outside the gene matches: 1. In DNA, the CDR3 is TGTGCCAGCAGCGGACTAGCGGGCAATGAGCAGTTCTTC. Its translation is CASSGLAGNEQFF.

The chain joins TRBV7-8 to TRBJ2-2; a possible D gene is TRBD1 (5 bases). The germline V and J ends were trimmed by 8 bases and 3 bases, with 16 bases remaining between them. Germline loops: CDR1 SGHVS, CDR2 FQNEAQ. This CDR3 has 15 residues. CDR3 coding DNA: TGTGCCAGCGGCATCAGTGGGGCCGACACCGGGGAGCTGTTTTTT. The encoded protein is CASGISGADTGELFF.

This chain uses TRBV12-3 or TRBV12-4 with TRBJ1-6, with 7 bases matching TRBD1. The J segment lost 6 bases and the V segment lost 6 bases, leaving 5 bases of the junction unmatched. The CDR3 has 14 residues. This CDR3 is CASRDRAVNSPLHF. The CDR3 DNA follows: TGTGCCAGCAGAGACAGGGCAGTTAATTCACCCCTCCACTTT.

This clonotype was detected only a few times. The chain uses TRBV29-1 and TRBJ1-2; D uncertain. Germline CDR1 SQVTM, CDR2 ANQGSEA. The V gene lost 0 bases and the J gene lost 4 bases, with 12 bases spanning the gap. The CDR3 is made up of 14 amino acids. The CDR3 reads CSVEDSPALYGYTF. The CDR3 region has the DNA TGCAGCGTTGAAGATTCGCCGGCCCTCTATGGCTACACCTTC. Full variable domain (outside the CDR3, taken from reference TRBV29-1 and TRBJ1-2): SAVISQKPSRDICQRGTSLTIQCQVDSQVTMMFWYRQQPGQSLTLIATANQGSEATYESGFVIDKFPISRPNLTFSTLTVSNMSPEDSSIYLCSVEDSPALYGYTFGSGTRLTVV.

The genes are TRBV28 and TRBJ2-7; no clear D gene. The CDR3 has 13 residues. Deletions cut 6 bases from V and 2 bases from J, with 11 bases between. The V gene's germline CDR1 is MDHEN and CDR2 SYDVKM. Written as DNA, the CDR3 is TGTGCCAGCAGGAGGACGGAACCCTACGAGCAGTACTTC. Protein: CASRRTEPYEQYF.

The chain uses TRBV11-2 and TRBJ2-5; possibly TRBD1 or TRBD2 for D (5 bases each). V lost 7 bases and J lost 4, with 25 bases in between. The V gene's germline CDR1 is SGHAT and CDR2 FQNNGV. The CDR3 has 17 amino acids. The CDR3, as DNA: TGTGCCAGCACCCACATCCCCGGGACCTTTGCGCTAGAGACCCAGTACTTC. It yields the protein CASTHIPGTFALETQYF.

The chain links TRBV10-3 to TRBJ2-7; D not resolved. Trimming removed 3 bases at V and 1 base at J, with 7 bases between. Looked up from germline, CDR1 is ENHRY and CDR2 is SYGVKD. The CDR3 has 13 residues. CDR3 nucleotides: TGTGCCATCAGTGATCCTGGGTCCTACGAGCAGTACTTC. Translated: CAISDPGSYEQYF.

The V gene is TRBV9, the J gene TRBJ2-3; D call uncertain. The V end lost 3 bases, the J end lost 6 bases, and 11 bases lay between the germline ends. Germline V gene data show CDR1 as SGDLS and CDR2 as YYNGEE. The CDR3 extends over 13 amino acids. CDR3 protein: CASSALPSDTQYF. The CDR3 DNA is TGTGCCAGCAGCGCCCTCCCTTCTGATACGCAGTATTTT.

V and J are TRBV20-1 and TRBJ2-7, with D unclear. This CDR3 has 11 amino acids. CDR1 and CDR2 from the germline V gene are DFQATT and SNEGSKA (reference sequence). The germline V and J ends were trimmed by 4 bases and 3 bases, with 7 bases remaining between them. CDR3 coding DNA: TGCAGTGCTAATCAGAACTACGAGCAGTACTTC. Protein sequence: CSANQNYEQYF.

This clonotype was seen only a few times. V is TRBV6-5 and J is TRBJ2-3; 10 bases are a match to TRBD2. CDR1 MNHEY and CDR2 SVGAGI come from the germline V gene. V trimming: 2 bases; J trimming: 3 bases; junction bases outside the gene matches: 2. This CDR3 comprises 15 residues. The CDR3 loop is CASSYEGLATDTQYF. CDR3 DNA sequence: TGTGCCAGCAGTTACGAGGGACTAGCGACAGATACGCAGTATTTT.

In its sample, this clonotype was seen a few times. The chain couples TRBV11-2 to TRBJ1-2; no reliable D call. This CDR3 has 14 residues. Deletions cut 1 base from V and 8 bases from J, with 14 bases between. Germline CDR1 SGHAT, CDR2 FQNNGV. As DNA, the CDR3 is TGTGCCAGCAGCTTAGTCGGCCCGGCGGAGGGCTACACCTTC. Translating gives CASSLVGPAEGYTF.

This clonotype was seen a few times. This chain uses TRBV12-3 or TRBV12-4 with TRBJ1-5; 9 positions match TRBD1. Trimming removed 3 bases from V and 7 bases from J; junction bases left unmatched: 10. The CDR3 runs 16 residues. CDR3 amino acids: CASSLSGTGLRQPQHF. The DNA for the CDR3 is TGTGCCAGCAGTTTGTCCGGGACAGGGTTGAGGCAGCCCCAGCATTTT.

The chain is built from TRBV20-1 and TRBJ2-1; 10 positions agree with TRBD1. Germline CDR1 reads DFQATT; CDR2 reads SNEGSKA (reference sequence). The CDR3 is 15 amino acids. Germline trimming cut 6 bases from V and 8 bases from J; bases unmatched to any gene: 13. CDR3 nucleotide sequence: TGCAGTGCCCTTTCCCGGGACAGGGGCCGATATGAGCAGTTCTTC. It encodes CSALSRDRGRYEQFF.

The chain couples TRBV5-1 to TRBJ2-1, with 7 positions matching TRBD1. The CDR3 is made up of 15 amino acids. V was pared by 1 base and J by 5 bases, with 6 bases of the junction left unmatched. Germline V gene sequence: CDR1 SGHRS, CDR2 YFSETQ. In DNA form, the CDR3 reads TGCGCCAGCAGCTTGAGACAGGGAGTTGACAATGAGCAGTTCTTC. This gives the protein CASSLRQGVDNEQFF.

This chain links TRBV18 with TRBJ2-7, with 7 nucleotides matching TRBD1. With 6 bases clipped from V and 2 bases from J, the junction kept 10 bases outside the gene matches. Per germline, CDR1 KGHSH and CDR2 LQKENI. The length of the CDR3 is 15 residues. The CDR3 here is CASSPTHRGPYEQYF. CDR3 bases: TGTGCCAGCTCCCCGACGCACAGGGGTCCCTACGAGCAGTACTTC.

This clonotype has a handful of counts. The genes are TRBV7-3 and TRBJ2-6, with D unresolved. The V end was cut by 5 bases, the J end by 2 bases, with 10 bases between. CDR3 size: 15 residues. Germline-derived CDR1 and CDR2 are SGHTA and FQGTGA. Written as DNA, the CDR3 is TGTGCCAGCAGCCCTCAGTTCGCTGGGGCCAACGTCCTGACTTTC. Translation: CASSPQFAGANVLTF.

This clonotype was detected only a few times. V usage is TRBV20-1 and J usage is TRBJ2-1; 7 bases align to TRBD2. With V trimmed by 6 bases and J by 3 bases, 11 bases remained unmatched. Per the germline V gene, CDR1 is DFQATT and CDR2 is SNEGSKA (reference sequence). The CDR3 runs to 15 residues. The CDR3 spells CSATLLGGGYNEQFF. The CDR3 DNA reads as TGCAGTGCCACCTTGTTGGGCGGGGGCTACAATGAGCAGTTCTTC.